Listed below are T cell receptor beta chains from one sample, sequenced in a study of blood T cell repertoires in COVID-19. This table comes from immunoSEQ multiplex PCR, and its TCRdb copy is limited to in-frame clones, with some not included. The table lists about 240,000 clones, about nine tenths of them singletons. Material: peripheral blood. The receptors originated from a man aged 25 to 45 with COVID-19, enrolled during active disease. The CDR3 runs from the conserved cysteine through the conserved F or W. Fields, in order: D gene, clone size, V gene, J gene, CDR3 DNA, CDR3 protein. The D gene is left open where the match is weak. Not all rows give a size; the values are once, few, many and, for expanded clones, a class.

d_gene: TRBD1; abundance: NA; v_gene: TRBV5-6; j_gene: TRBJ2-7; CDR3nt: TGTGCCAGCTTGGGACAGGGGGACTACGAGCAGTACTTC; CDR3aa: CASLGQGDYEQYF
d_gene: NA; abundance: NA; v_gene: TRBV20-1; j_gene: TRBJ1-6; CDR3nt: TGCAGTGCTCGACGGGATTCACCCCTCCACTTT; CDR3aa: CSARRDSPLHF
d_gene: TRBD1; abundance: NA; v_gene: TRBV9; j_gene: TRBJ2-7; CDR3nt: TGTGCCAGCAGCGCCCAACAGGGGGGATCCTACGAGCAGTACTTC; CDR3aa: CASSAQQGGSYEQYF
d_gene: TRBD1; abundance: NA; v_gene: TRBV6-5; j_gene: TRBJ2-7; CDR3nt: TGTGCCAGCAGTTACTCGAGGGACAGGGGCTACGAGCAGTACTTC; CDR3aa: CASSYSRDRGYEQYF
d_gene: TRBD1; abundance: NA; v_gene: TRBV19; j_gene: TRBJ1-2; CDR3nt: TGTGCCAGTAGCGACAGGGTCGTCTATGGCTACACCTTC; CDR3aa: CASSDRVVYGYTF
d_gene: TRBD2; abundance: NA; v_gene: TRBV9; j_gene: TRBJ2-7; CDR3nt: TGTGCCAGCAGCCCAATCCCTGGACTAGCGGGGTTCTCCTACGAGCAGTACTTC; CDR3aa: CASSPIPGLAGFSYEQYF
d_gene: NA; abundance: few; v_gene: TRBV11-2; j_gene: TRBJ1-1; CDR3nt: TGTGCCAGCAGCCAGTCGGAGGACACTGAAGCTTTCTTT; CDR3aa: CASSQSEDTEAFF
d_gene: TRBD1; abundance: NA; v_gene: TRBV4-1; j_gene: TRBJ1-5; CDR3nt: TGCGCCAGCAGCCAAATCCCCCCGGGACAGGGGGGACAGCCCCAGCATTTT; CDR3aa: CASSQIPPGQGGQPQHF
d_gene: NA; abundance: NA; v_gene: TRBV4-1; j_gene: TRBJ2-1; CDR3nt: TGCGCCAGCAGCCAAGTAAGACAGGCGGATAGGTTCTTC; CDR3aa: CASSQVRQADRFF
d_gene: TRBD2; abundance: NA; v_gene: TRBV5-4; j_gene: TRBJ2-7; CDR3nt: TGTGCCAGCAGCACTAGCGGGGGACGTTCCTACGAGCAGTACTTC; CDR3aa: CASSTSGGRSYEQYF
d_gene: TRBD1; abundance: NA; v_gene: TRBV29-1; j_gene: TRBJ2-1; CDR3nt: TGCAGCGGGACAGGGTATGAGCAGTTCTTC; CDR3aa: CSGTGYEQFF
d_gene: NA; abundance: NA; v_gene: TRBV11-2; j_gene: TRBJ2-1; CDR3nt: TGTGCCAGCAGCTTAGGACAGATCAATGAGCAGTTCTTC; CDR3aa: CASSLGQINEQFF
d_gene: NA; abundance: NA; v_gene: TRBV15; j_gene: TRBJ1-4; CDR3nt: TGTGCCACCACCTCAGGAGCAGGGGTAGTCGAAAAACTGTTTTTT; CDR3aa: CATTSGAGVVEKLFF
d_gene: TRBD1; abundance: NA; v_gene: TRBV5-4; j_gene: TRBJ1-1; CDR3nt: TGTGCCAGCAGCGCTCCGGGACAGGCTATGAACACTGAAGCTTTCTTT; CDR3aa: CASSAPGQAMNTEAFF
d_gene: TRBD1; abundance: once; v_gene: TRBV19; j_gene: TRBJ1-5; CDR3nt: TGTGCCAGTAGTATCGGGACAGCGAATAGCAATCAGCCCCAGCATTTT; CDR3aa: CASSIGTANSNQPQHF
d_gene: NA; abundance: NA; v_gene: TRBV9; j_gene: TRBJ1-1; CDR3nt: TGTGCCAGCAGCACCGCGTCGTTTGGCACTGAAGCTTTCTTT; CDR3aa: CASSTASFGTEAFF
d_gene: NA; abundance: NA; v_gene: TRBV6-2/TRBV6-3; j_gene: TRBJ1-3; CDR3nt: TGTGCCAGCAGTCCGACAACCGGAAACACCATATATTTT; CDR3aa: CASSPTTGNTIYF
d_gene: NA; abundance: NA; v_gene: TRBV10-3; j_gene: TRBJ2-5; CDR3nt: TGTGCCATCGGGGCGACACCGGAGGAGACCCAGTACTTC; CDR3aa: CAIGATPEETQYF
d_gene: TRBD2; abundance: NA; v_gene: TRBV9; j_gene: TRBJ2-5; CDR3nt: TGTGCCAGCAGCGTAGTCGGGGGGGCCTTCGGGACCCAGTACTTC; CDR3aa: CASSVVGGAFGTQYF
d_gene: NA; abundance: NA; v_gene: TRBV10-1; j_gene: TRBJ1-1; CDR3nt: TGCGCCAGCAGTGCAACAGGGTTCACTGAAGCTTTCTTT; CDR3aa: CASSATGFTEAFF
d_gene: NA; abundance: once; v_gene: TRBV6-4; j_gene: TRBJ2-3; CDR3nt: TGTGCCAGCTCCTATTCTGGGGCTGCCGATACGCAGTATTTT; CDR3aa: CASSYSGAADTQYF
d_gene: NA; abundance: NA; v_gene: TRBV7-9; j_gene: TRBJ1-1; CDR3nt: TGTGCCAGCAGCCCATCCCCTGAAGCTTTCTTT; CDR3aa: CASSPSPEAFF
d_gene: TRBD1; abundance: NA; v_gene: TRBV6-2/TRBV6-3; j_gene: TRBJ1-2; CDR3nt: TGTGCCAGCAGTTATAAGGGGACAGGGATCCATGGCTACACCTTC; CDR3aa: CASSYKGTGIHGYTF
d_gene: TRBD1; abundance: NA; v_gene: TRBV7-9; j_gene: TRBJ2-1; CDR3nt: TGTGCCAGCAGCCTTGGGACAGGGCCTGGGGATGAGCAGTTCTTC; CDR3aa: CASSLGTGPGDEQFF
d_gene: NA; abundance: few; v_gene: TRBV20-1; j_gene: TRBJ2-7; CDR3nt: TGCAGTGCTAGTCCCTCCCGGCGAGGGGAGCAGTACTTC; CDR3aa: CSASPSRRGEQYF
d_gene: NA; abundance: NA; v_gene: TRBV19; j_gene: TRBJ2-7; CDR3nt: TGTGCCAGTAGTCAGGGGAGAGTGAGCGAGCAGTACTTC; CDR3aa: CASSQGRVSEQYF
d_gene: TRBD2; abundance: NA; v_gene: TRBV9; j_gene: TRBJ2-7; CDR3nt: TGTGCCAGCAGCCCTCCACTAGCGGGGGTTGACGAGCAGTACTTC; CDR3aa: CASSPPLAGVDEQYF
d_gene: TRBD2; abundance: many; v_gene: TRBV7-3; j_gene: TRBJ2-3; CDR3nt: TGTGCCAGCGCGGTACTAGCGGGGAACACAGATACGCAGTATTTT; CDR3aa: CASAVLAGNTDTQYF
d_gene: TRBD2; abundance: NA; v_gene: TRBV3-1/TRBV3-2; j_gene: TRBJ2-1; CDR3nt: TGTGCCAGCAGCCGAATTTTAGCGGGGGGGCGGGCGGAGCAGTTCTTC; CDR3aa: CASSRILAGGRAEQFF
d_gene: TRBD2; abundance: NA; v_gene: TRBV3-1/TRBV3-2; j_gene: TRBJ2-7; CDR3nt: TGTGCCAGCAGCCAAGAAGGCCTAGCGGGGGCCCTTTTCTCCTACGAGCAGTACTTC; CDR3aa: CASSQEGLAGALFSYEQYF
d_gene: NA; abundance: NA; v_gene: TRBV30; j_gene: TRBJ1-3; CDR3nt: TGTGCCTGGAGTAAGGTTCAGGGATACTCTGGAAACACCATATATTTT; CDR3aa: CAWSKVQGYSGNTIYF
d_gene: NA; abundance: once; v_gene: TRBV15; j_gene: TRBJ1-2; CDR3nt: TGTGCCACCAGCAGAGGACGTTTGACGGAACAGGACCCGATAGCTAACTATGGCTACACCTTC; CDR3aa: CATSRGRLTEQDPIANYGYTF
d_gene: NA; abundance: few; v_gene: TRBV14; j_gene: TRBJ1-3; CDR3nt: TGTGCCAGCAGCCAAGGACGGGAGAGGCGATTAAACACCATATATTTT; CDR3aa: CASSQGRERRLNTIYF
d_gene: TRBD1; abundance: NA; v_gene: TRBV14; j_gene: TRBJ2-1; CDR3nt: TGTGCCAGCAGCCAAGCTGGGACAGGGAGAAGGAGAAATGAGCAGTTCTTC; CDR3aa: CASSQAGTGRRRNEQFF
d_gene: TRBD1; abundance: NA; v_gene: TRBV9; j_gene: TRBJ2-5; CDR3nt: TGTGCCAGCAGTTTACAGGGGCTGGAGACCCAGTACTTC; CDR3aa: CASSLQGLETQYF
d_gene: TRBD2; abundance: NA; v_gene: TRBV15; j_gene: TRBJ2-3; CDR3nt: TGTGCCACCAGCAGGGAAATAGCGGGGAGCACAGATACGCAGTATTTT; CDR3aa: CATSREIAGSTDTQYF
d_gene: NA; abundance: NA; v_gene: TRBV11-2; j_gene: TRBJ2-5; CDR3nt: TGTGCCAGCAGCTTACGTCCAGAGACCCAGTACTTC; CDR3aa: CASSLRPETQYF
d_gene: TRBD2; abundance: once; v_gene: TRBV7-2; j_gene: TRBJ2-3; CDR3nt: TGTGCCAGCAGCCAACGACTAGCGGGGGTCACAGATACGCAGTATTTT; CDR3aa: CASSQRLAGVTDTQYF
d_gene: TRBD2; abundance: NA; v_gene: TRBV6-6; j_gene: TRBJ2-1; CDR3nt: TGTGCCAGCAGCCCCGACTTAGCGGGGGGCGGGGAGCAGTTCTTC; CDR3aa: CASSPDLAGGGEQFF
d_gene: TRBD1; abundance: NA; v_gene: TRBV5-4; j_gene: TRBJ1-2; CDR3nt: TGTGCCAGCAGCCCTCACGGGACAGACTACAACTATGGCTACACCTTC; CDR3aa: CASSPHGTDYNYGYTF
d_gene: TRBD1; abundance: once; v_gene: TRBV7-9; j_gene: TRBJ2-2; CDR3nt: TGTGCCAGCAGCTTAGCGTACAGGGGGCGGAACACCGGGGAGCTGTTTTTT; CDR3aa: CASSLAYRGRNTGELFF
d_gene: TRBD1; abundance: NA; v_gene: TRBV5-1; j_gene: TRBJ1-3; CDR3nt: TGCGCCAGCAGCTTGGAGACAGGGGCTGGAAACACCATATATTTT; CDR3aa: CASSLETGAGNTIYF
d_gene: NA; abundance: NA; v_gene: TRBV29-1; j_gene: TRBJ2-3; CDR3nt: TGCAGCCCCCGATATGGCGCCGCAGGAGATACGCAGTATTTT; CDR3aa: CSPRYGAAGDTQYF
d_gene: TRBD1; abundance: once; v_gene: TRBV5-6; j_gene: TRBJ1-1; CDR3nt: TGTGCCAGCAGTACCCGGGACAGGGGTAACACTGAAGCTTTCTTT; CDR3aa: CASSTRDRGNTEAFF
d_gene: NA; abundance: NA; v_gene: TRBV3-1/TRBV3-2; j_gene: TRBJ1-6; CDR3nt: TGTGCCAGCAGCCAAGTGACGGTACAGTCACCCCTCCACTTT; CDR3aa: CASSQVTVQSPLHF
d_gene: TRBD1; abundance: NA; v_gene: TRBV27; j_gene: TRBJ1-1; CDR3nt: TGTGCCAGCAGTAAGGGACAGTTTTTGTACACTGAAGCTTTCTTT; CDR3aa: CASSKGQFLYTEAFF
d_gene: NA; abundance: NA; v_gene: TRBV10-3; j_gene: TRBJ2-7; CDR3nt: TGTGCCATCAAAGGGGGATCCTACGAGCAGTACTTC; CDR3aa: CAIKGGSYEQYF
d_gene: NA; abundance: NA; v_gene: TRBV15; j_gene: TRBJ1-5; CDR3nt: TGTGCCACCAGCAGAGATTCCAGGGAGGGGGATGGGCCCCAGCATTTT; CDR3aa: CATSRDSREGDGPQHF
d_gene: TRBD1; abundance: NA; v_gene: TRBV19; j_gene: TRBJ2-1; CDR3nt: TGTGCCAGTAGAAGGACAGGGGACTACAATGAGCAGTTCTTC; CDR3aa: CASRRTGDYNEQFF
d_gene: TRBD1; abundance: NA; v_gene: TRBV19; j_gene: TRBJ1-1; CDR3nt: TGTGCCAGTAGTTTCGGACAGGGTAGCGCTTTCTTT; CDR3aa: CASSFGQGSAFF
d_gene: NA; abundance: NA; v_gene: TRBV6-1; j_gene: TRBJ1-6; CDR3nt: TGTGCCAGCAGTGAAGACAGAACTAATTCACCCCTCCACTTT; CDR3aa: CASSEDRTNSPLHF
d_gene: NA; abundance: few; v_gene: TRBV5-1; j_gene: TRBJ1-1; CDR3nt: TGCGCCAGCAGTCCAGCAGGGTTCGCCACTGAAGCTTTCTTT; CDR3aa: CASSPAGFATEAFF
d_gene: NA; abundance: NA; v_gene: TRBV14; j_gene: TRBJ1-2; CDR3nt: TGTGCCAGCAGCCAAGTAAGGGGAGGAATCTATGGCTACACCTTC; CDR3aa: CASSQVRGGIYGYTF
d_gene: TRBD2; abundance: NA; v_gene: TRBV27; j_gene: TRBJ2-7; CDR3nt: TGTGCCAGCAGTTCTGGACTAGCGGGGGTGAACGAGCAGTACTTC; CDR3aa: CASSSGLAGVNEQYF
d_gene: TRBD1; abundance: NA; v_gene: TRBV5-1; j_gene: TRBJ2-1; CDR3nt: TGCGCCAGCAGCTTGTTTTGGGGACAGGGGGCGAATGAGCAGTTCTTC; CDR3aa: CASSLFWGQGANEQFF